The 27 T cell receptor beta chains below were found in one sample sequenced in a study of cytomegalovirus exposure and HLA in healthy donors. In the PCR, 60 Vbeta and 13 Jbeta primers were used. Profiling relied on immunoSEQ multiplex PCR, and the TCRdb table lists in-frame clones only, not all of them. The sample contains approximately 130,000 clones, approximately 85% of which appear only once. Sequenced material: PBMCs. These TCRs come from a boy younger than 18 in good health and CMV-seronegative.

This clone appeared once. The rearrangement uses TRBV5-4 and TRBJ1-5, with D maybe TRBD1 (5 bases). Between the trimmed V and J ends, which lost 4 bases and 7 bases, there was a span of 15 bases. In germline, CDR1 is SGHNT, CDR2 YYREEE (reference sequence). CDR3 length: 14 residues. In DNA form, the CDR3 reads TGTGCCAGCAGCAGCGACGGGGGTAGGCAGCCCCAGCATTTT. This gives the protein CASSSDGGRQPQHF.

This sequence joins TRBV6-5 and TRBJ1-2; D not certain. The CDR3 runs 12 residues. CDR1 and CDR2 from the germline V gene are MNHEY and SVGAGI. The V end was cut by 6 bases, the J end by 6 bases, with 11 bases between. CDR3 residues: CASSYTNHGYTF. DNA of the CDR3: TGTGCCAGCAGCTATACCAACCATGGCTACACCTTC.

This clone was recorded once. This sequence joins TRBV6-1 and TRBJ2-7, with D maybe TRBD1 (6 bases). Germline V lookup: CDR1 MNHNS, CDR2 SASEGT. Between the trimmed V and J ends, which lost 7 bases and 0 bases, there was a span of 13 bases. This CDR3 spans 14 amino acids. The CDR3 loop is CASTRDTTSYEQYF. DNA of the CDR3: TGTGCCAGCACCAGGGACACAACCTCCTACGAGCAGTACTTC.

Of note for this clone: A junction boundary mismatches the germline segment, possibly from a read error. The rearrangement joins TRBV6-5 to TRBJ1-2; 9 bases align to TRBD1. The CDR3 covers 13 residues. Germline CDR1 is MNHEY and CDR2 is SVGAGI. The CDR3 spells CASREQGAGGYPF. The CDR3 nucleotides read TGTGCCAGCAGGGAACAGGGGGCTGGTGGCTACCCCTTC.

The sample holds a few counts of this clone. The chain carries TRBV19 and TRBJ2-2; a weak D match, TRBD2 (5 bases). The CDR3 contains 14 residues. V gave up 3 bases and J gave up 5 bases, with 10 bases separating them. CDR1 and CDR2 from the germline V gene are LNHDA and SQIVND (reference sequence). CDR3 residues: CASSILATTGELFF. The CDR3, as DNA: TGTGCCAGTAGTATTCTAGCTACTACCGGGGAGCTGTTTTTT.

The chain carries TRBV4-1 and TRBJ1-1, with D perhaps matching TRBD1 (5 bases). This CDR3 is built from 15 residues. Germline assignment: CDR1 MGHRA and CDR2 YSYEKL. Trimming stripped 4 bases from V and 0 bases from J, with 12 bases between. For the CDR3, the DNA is TGCGCCAGCAGCCCGGGGGGGGGAATGAACACTGAAGCTTTCTTT. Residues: CASSPGGGMNTEAFF.

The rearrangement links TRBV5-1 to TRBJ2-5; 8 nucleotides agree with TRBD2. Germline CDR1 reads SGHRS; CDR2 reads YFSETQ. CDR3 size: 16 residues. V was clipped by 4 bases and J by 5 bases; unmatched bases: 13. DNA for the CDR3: TGCGCCAGCAGCCAAAGAGCGGGAGCTGCATCGGAGACCCAGTACTTC. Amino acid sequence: CASSQRAGAASETQYF.

CDR3: CASSHTGEPTNEKLFF. The CDR3 bases are TGTGCCAGCAGTCATACAGGGGAGCCTACTAATGAAAAACTGTTTTTT. The chain joins TRBV7-9 to TRBJ1-4; 7 bases match TRBD1. Per the germline V gene, CDR1 is SEHNR and CDR2 is FQNEAQ (reference sequence). The ends lost 6 bases at V and 2 bases at J; junction bases unmatched: 9. This CDR3 region has 16 residues.

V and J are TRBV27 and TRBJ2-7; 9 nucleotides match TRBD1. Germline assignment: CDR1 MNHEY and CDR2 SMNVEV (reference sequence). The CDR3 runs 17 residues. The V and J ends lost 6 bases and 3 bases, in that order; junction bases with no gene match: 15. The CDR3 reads CASSLTISGTGNYEQYF. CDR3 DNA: TGTGCCAGCAGCCTAACTATCTCCGGGACAGGGAACTACGAGCAGTACTTC.

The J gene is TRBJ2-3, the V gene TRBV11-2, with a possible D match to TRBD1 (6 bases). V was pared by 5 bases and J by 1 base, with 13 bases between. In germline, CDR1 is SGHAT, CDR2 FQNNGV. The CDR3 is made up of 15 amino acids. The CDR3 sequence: CASSTIRTGTDTQYF. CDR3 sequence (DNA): TGTGCCAGCAGCACCATAAGGACAGGCACAGATACGCAGTATTTT.

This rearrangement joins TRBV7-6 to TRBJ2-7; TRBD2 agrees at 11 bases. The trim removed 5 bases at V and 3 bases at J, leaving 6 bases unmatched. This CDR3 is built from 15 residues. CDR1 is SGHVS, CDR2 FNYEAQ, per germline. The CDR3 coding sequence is TGTGCCAGCAGCGGACGGCTAGCGGGGGGCTACGAGCAGTACTTC. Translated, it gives CASSGRLAGGYEQYF.

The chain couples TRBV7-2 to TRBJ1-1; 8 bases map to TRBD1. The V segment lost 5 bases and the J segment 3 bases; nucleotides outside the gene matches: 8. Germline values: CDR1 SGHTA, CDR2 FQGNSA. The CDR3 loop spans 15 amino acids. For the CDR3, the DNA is TGTGCCAGCAGCCCCCCGGACAGGGCTGACACTGAAGCTTTCTTT. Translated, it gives CASSPPDRADTEAFF.

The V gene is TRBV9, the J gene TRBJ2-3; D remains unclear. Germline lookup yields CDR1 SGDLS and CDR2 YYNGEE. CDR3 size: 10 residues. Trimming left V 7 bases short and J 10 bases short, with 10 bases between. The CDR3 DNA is TGTGCCAGCGGCCTCCGGGCGCAGTATTTT. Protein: CASGLRAQYF.

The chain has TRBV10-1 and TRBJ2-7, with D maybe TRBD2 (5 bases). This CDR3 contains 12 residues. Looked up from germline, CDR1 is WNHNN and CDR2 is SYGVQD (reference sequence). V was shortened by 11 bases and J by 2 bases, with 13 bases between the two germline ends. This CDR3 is CAFFRGAYEQYF. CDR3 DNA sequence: TGCGCCTTCTTTCGGGGAGCCTACGAGCAGTACTTC.

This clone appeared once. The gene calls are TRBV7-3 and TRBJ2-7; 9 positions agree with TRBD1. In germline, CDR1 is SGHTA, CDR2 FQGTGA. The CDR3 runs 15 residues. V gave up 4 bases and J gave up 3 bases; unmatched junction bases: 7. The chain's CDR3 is CASSSTGQGIYEQYF. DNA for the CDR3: TGTGCCAGCAGCTCGACGGGACAGGGCATCTACGAGCAGTACTTC.

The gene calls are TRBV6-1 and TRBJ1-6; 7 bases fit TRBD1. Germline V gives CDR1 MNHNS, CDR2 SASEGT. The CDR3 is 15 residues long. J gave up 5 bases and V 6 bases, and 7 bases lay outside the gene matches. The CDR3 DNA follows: TGTGCCAGCAGACCACCCGGGACAGATAATTCACCCCTCCACTTT. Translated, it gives CASRPPGTDNSPLHF.

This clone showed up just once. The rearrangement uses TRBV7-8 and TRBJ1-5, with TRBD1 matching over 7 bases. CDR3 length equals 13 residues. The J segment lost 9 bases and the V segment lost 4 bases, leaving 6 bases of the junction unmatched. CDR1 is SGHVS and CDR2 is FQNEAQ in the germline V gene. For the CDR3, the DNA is TGTGCCAGCAGCTGGGACAGCCTAGGGCCCCAGCATTTT. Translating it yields CASSWDSLGPQHF.

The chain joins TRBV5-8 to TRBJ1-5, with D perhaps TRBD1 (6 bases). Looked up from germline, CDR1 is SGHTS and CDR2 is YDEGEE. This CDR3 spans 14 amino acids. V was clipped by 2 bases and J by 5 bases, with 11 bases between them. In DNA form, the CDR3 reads TGTGCCAGCAGCTTCGGGACACACTATCAGCCCCAGCATTTT. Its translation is CASSFGTHYQPQHF.

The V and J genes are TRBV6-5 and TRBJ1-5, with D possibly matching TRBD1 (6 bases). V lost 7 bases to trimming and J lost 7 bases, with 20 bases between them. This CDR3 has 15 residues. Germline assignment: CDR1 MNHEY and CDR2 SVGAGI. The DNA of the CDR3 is TGTGCCAGCACTGAGTGGGGGGGCGTCGGGCAGCCCCAGCATTTT. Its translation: CASTEWGGVGQPQHF.

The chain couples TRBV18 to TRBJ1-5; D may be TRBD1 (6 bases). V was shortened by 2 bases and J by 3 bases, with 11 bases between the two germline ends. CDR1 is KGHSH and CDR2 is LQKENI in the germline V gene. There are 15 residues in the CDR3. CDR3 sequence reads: CASSPRTDYNQPQHF. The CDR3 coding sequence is TGTGCCAGCTCACCAAGGACAGACTACAATCAGCCCCAGCATTTT.

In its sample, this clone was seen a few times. The CDR3 bases are TGTGCCATCAGCGCAGGGGGGAACACTGAAGCTTTCTTT. Residues: CAISAGGNTEAFF. The V gene is TRBV10-3, the J gene TRBJ1-1, with 7 bases that match TRBD1. CDR3 length: 13 amino acids. J was trimmed by 1 base and V by 6 bases; bases with no gene match: 2. Germline loops: CDR1 ENHRY, CDR2 SYGVKD.

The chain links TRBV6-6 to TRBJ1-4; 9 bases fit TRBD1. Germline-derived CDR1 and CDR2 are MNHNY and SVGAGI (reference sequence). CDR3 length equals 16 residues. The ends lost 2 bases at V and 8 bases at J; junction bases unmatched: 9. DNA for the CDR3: TGTGCCAGCAGTTACGGTCACAGGGGGCGTCAAGAAAAACTGTTTTTT. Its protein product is CASSYGHRGRQEKLFF.

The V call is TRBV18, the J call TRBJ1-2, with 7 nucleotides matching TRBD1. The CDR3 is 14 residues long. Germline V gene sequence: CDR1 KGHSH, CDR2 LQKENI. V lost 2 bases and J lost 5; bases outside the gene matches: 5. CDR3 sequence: CASSPLDREYGYTF. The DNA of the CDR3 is TGTGCCAGCTCACCATTAGACAGGGAATATGGCTACACCTTC.

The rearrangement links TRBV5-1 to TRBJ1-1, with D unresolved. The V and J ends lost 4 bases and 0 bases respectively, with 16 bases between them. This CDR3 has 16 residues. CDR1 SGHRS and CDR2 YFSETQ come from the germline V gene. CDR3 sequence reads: CASSPTSWSMNTEAFF. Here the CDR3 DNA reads TGCGCCAGCAGCCCTACCTCATGGTCCATGAACACTGAAGCTTTCTTT.

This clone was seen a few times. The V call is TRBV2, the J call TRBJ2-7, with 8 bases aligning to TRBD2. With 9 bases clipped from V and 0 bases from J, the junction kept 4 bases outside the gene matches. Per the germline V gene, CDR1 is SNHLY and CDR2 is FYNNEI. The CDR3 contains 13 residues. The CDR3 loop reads CASQAGDSYEQYF. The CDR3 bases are TGTGCCAGTCAAGCGGGGGACTCCTACGAGCAGTACTTC.

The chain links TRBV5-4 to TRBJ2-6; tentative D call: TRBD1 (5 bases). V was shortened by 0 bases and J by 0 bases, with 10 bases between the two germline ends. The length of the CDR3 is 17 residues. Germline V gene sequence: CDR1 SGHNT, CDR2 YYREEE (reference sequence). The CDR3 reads CASSLEGRPSGANVLTF. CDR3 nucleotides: TGTGCCAGCAGCTTGGAGGGGCGACCCTCTGGGGCCAACGTCCTGACTTTC.

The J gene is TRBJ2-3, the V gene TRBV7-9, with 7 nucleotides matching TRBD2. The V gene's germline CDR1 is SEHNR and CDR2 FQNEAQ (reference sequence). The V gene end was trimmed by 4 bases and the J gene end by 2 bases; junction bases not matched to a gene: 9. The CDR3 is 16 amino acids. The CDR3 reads CASSSGAGRSTDTQYF. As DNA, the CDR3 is TGTGCCAGCAGCTCGGGAGCGGGACGGTCCACAGATACGCAGTATTTT. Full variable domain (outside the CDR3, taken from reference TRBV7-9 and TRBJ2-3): DTGVSQNPRHKITKRGQNVTFRCDPISEHNRLYWYRQTLGQGPEFLTYFQNEAQLEKSRLLSDRFSAERPKGSFSTLEIQRTEQGDSAMYLCASSSGAGRSTDTQYFGPGTRLTVL.